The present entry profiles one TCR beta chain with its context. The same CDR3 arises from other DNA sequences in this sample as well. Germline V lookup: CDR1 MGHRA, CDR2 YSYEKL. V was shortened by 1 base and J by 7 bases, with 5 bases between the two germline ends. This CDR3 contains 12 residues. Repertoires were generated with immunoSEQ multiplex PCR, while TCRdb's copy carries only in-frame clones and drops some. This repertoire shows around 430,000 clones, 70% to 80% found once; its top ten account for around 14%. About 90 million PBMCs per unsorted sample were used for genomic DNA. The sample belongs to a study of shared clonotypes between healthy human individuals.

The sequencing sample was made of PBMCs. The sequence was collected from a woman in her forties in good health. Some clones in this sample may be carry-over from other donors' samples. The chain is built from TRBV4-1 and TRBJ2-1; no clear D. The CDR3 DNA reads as TGCGCCAGCAGCCAAGGCAGGAATGAGCAGTTCTTC. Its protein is CASSQGRNEQFF.